A selection of T cell receptor beta chains follows, all from one sample in a study of blood T cell repertoires in COVID-19. Sequenced by immunoSEQ multiplex PCR; TCRdb stores in-frame clones only, minus some. The sample consists of under 350,000 clones, approximately 85% of them appearing once. The sequencing sample was made of peripheral blood. These receptors all come from a human donor in a cohort sampled during active COVID-19. Each CDR3 is given with its conserved first and last residue. D genes are given only for firm matches. Some rows mark clone size as missing; the rest say once, few, many or name a class of expanded clone.

>NA|NA|TRBJ2-1|TRBV5-8
CATHGLRGGWEQFF
TGTGCCACCCACGGACTCCGTGGAGGATGGGAGCAGTTCTTC
>NA|NA|TRBJ2-5|TRBV27
CASSPSGYQQETQYF
TGTGCCAGCAGTCCCAGCGGGTATCAACAAGAGACCCAGTACTTC
>NA|NA|TRBJ2-2|TRBV19
CASRTQGGTGELFF
TGTGCCAGTAGGACACAGGGAGGGACCGGGGAGCTGTTTTTT
>NA|NA|TRBJ2-6|TRBV2
CASTRDFQSGANVLTF
TGTGCCAGCACCCGGGACTTCCAGTCTGGGGCCAACGTCCTGACTTTC
>NA|NA|TRBJ2-5|TRBV12-5
CASGLISRETQYF
TGTGCTAGTGGTTTGATTTCTCGAGAGACCCAGTACTTC
>NA|TRBD2|TRBJ2-6|TRBV5-4
CASSLAFIAGGGANVLTF
TGTGCCAGCAGCTTGGCCTTTATAGCGGGAGGTGGGGCCAACGTCCTGACTTTC
>NA|NA|TRBJ2-2|TRBV3-1/TRBV3-2
CASSQGSRTGELFF
TGTGCCAGCAGCCAAGGGAGTCGAACCGGGGAGCTGTTTTTT
>NA|NA|TRBJ1-3|TRBV3-1/TRBV3-2
CASSRKVSGGSGNTIYF
TGTGCCAGCAGCCGGAAAGTCTCTGGAGGATCTGGAAACACCATATATTTT
>NA|NA|TRBJ1-1|TRBV29-1
CSVRGQGGGNTEAFF
TGCAGCGTGAGAGGCCAAGGTGGAGGGAACACTGAAGCTTTCTTT
>NA|NA|TRBJ1-1|TRBV12-3/TRBV12-4
CASSLGQNTEAFF
TGTGCCAGCAGTTTAGGGCAGAACACTGAAGCTTTCTTT
>NA|NA|TRBJ2-2|TRBV4-3
CASSLGSTGELFF
TGCGCCAGCAGTCTGGGCTCCACCGGGGAGCTGTTTTTT
>few|TRBD2|TRBJ2-7|TRBV2
CASMGGSGRASYEQYF
TGTGCCAGCATGGGAGGTAGCGGGAGGGCCTCCTACGAGCAGTACTTC
>NA|NA|TRBJ2-5|TRBV11-2
CASSLYARETQYF
TGTGCCAGCAGCTTATATGCGCGAGAGACCCAGTACTTC
>NA|NA|TRBJ1-4|TRBV18
CASSPRQTEKLFF
TGTGCCAGCTCACCCCGACAGACAGAAAAACTGTTTTTT
>NA|NA|TRBJ1-2|TRBV28
CASSLGDTSRYTF
TGTGCCAGCAGTTTAGGGGACACCTCCCGCTACACCTTC
>NA|TRBD1|TRBJ2-1|TRBV28
CASGSGGRYNEQFF
TGTGCCAGTGGATCAGGGGGCCGCTACAATGAGCAGTTCTTC
>NA|NA|TRBJ2-1|TRBV28
CASSSAWSMQFF
TGTGCCAGCAGTTCAGCGTGGAGTATGCAGTTCTTC
>NA|TRBD1|TRBJ1-6|TRBV10-3
CAISESAGGYNSPLHF
TGTGCCATCAGTGAGTCGGCAGGGGGCTATAATTCACCCCTCCACTTT
>once|TRBD2|TRBJ2-3|TRBV24-1
CATGVTSGSTDTQYF
TGTGCCACCGGGGTCACTAGCGGAAGCACAGATACGCAGTATTTT
>NA|TRBD2|TRBJ2-1|TRBV12-3/TRBV12-4
CASSLGRDEQFF
TGTGCCAGCAGTCTCGGGAGGGATGAGCAGTTCTTC
>NA|NA|TRBJ2-2|TRBV3-1/TRBV3-2
CASSSLGELFF
TGTGCCAGCAGCAGCTTAGGGGAGCTGTTTTTT
>NA|TRBD1|TRBJ1-5|TRBV6-1
CAGGQAQQPQHF
TGTGCCGGCGGACAGGCGCAACAGCCCCAGCATTTT
>NA|TRBD2|TRBJ2-3|TRBV5-1
CASSLEGPSGSLADTQYF
TGCGCCAGCAGCTTGGAGGGTCCTAGCGGGAGTCTCGCAGATACGCAGTATTTT
>NA|NA|TRBJ2-3|TRBV5-8
CASSFRSVLLDTQYF
TGTGCCAGCAGCTTTAGAAGCGTATTATTAGATACGCAGTATTTT
>NA|NA|TRBJ2-1|TRBV7-5
CARSFFGTNNEQFF
TGTGCCAGAAGCTTTTTCGGTACTAACAATGAGCAGTTCTTC
>NA|NA|TRBJ2-5|TRBV7-2
CASSAPLRQAQYF
TGTGCCAGCAGCGCTCCTTTAAGACAGGCTCAGTACTTC
>NA|NA|TRBJ1-1|TRBV28
CASSQRRRNTEAFF
TGTGCCAGCAGTCAGCGACGTCGGAACACTGAAGCTTTCTTT
>NA|NA|TRBJ2-6|TRBV5-1
CASSVQVPGANVLTF
TGCGCCAGCAGCGTCCAGGTACCTGGGGCCAACGTCCTGACTTTC
>NA|TRBD1|TRBJ1-1|TRBV7-9
CASSWYRGRDTEAFF
TGTGCCAGCAGCTGGTACAGGGGGCGCGACACTGAAGCTTTCTTT
>NA|NA|TRBJ1-1|TRBV27
CASKPAGSPNTEAFF
TGTGCCAGCAAACCCGCAGGGTCACCGAACACTGAAGCTTTCTTT
>NA|TRBD2|TRBJ2-7|TRBV30
CAWRPRGLGTYEQYF
TGTGCCTGGAGACCACGGGGACTAGGAACCTACGAGCAGTACTTC
>few|TRBD2|TRBJ2-5|TRBV24-1
CATSGATSGRALDKETQYF
TGTGCCACCAGTGGAGCCACTAGCGGGAGGGCCCTAGATAAAGAGACCCAGTACTTC
>NA|TRBD1|TRBJ2-2|TRBV7-9
CASSVSGTGYTGELFF
TGTGCCAGCAGCGTATCCGGGACAGGCTACACCGGGGAGCTGTTTTTT
>NA|TRBD2|TRBJ2-7|TRBV3-1/TRBV3-2
CASSQDRLAEEQYF
TGTGCCAGCAGCCAAGATCGACTAGCTGAAGAGCAGTACTTC
>once|NA|TRBJ1-2|TRBV3-1/TRBV3-2
CASSQEKTGFYGYTF
TGTGCCAGCAGCCAAGAGAAAACAGGGTTTTATGGCTACACCTTC
>NA|NA|TRBJ1-4|TRBV3-1/TRBV3-2
CASSQLAEKLFF
TGTGCCAGCAGCCAGCTAGCTGAAAAACTGTTTTTT
>NA|TRBD2|TRBJ2-1|TRBV6-2/TRBV6-3
CASSTISGKGSNEQFF
TGTGCCAGCAGCACCATTAGCGGGAAGGGCAGCAATGAGCAGTTCTTC
>few|NA|TRBJ1-6|TRBV27
CASSFYTDNSPLHF
TGTGCCAGCAGTTTTTATACAGATAATTCACCCCTCCACTTT
>NA|NA|TRBJ2-3|TRBV2
CASSEGLGARDTQYF
TGTGCCAGCAGTGAAGGCCTTGGAGCTAGAGATACGCAGTATTTT
>many|TRBD1|TRBJ2-1|TRBV28
CASSGTVFNEQFF
TGTGCCAGCTCCGGGACAGTTTTCAATGAGCAGTTCTTC
>NA|NA|TRBJ2-5|TRBV2
CASRRGMGALTETQYF
TGTGCCAGCAGGAGGGGGATGGGAGCGTTGACGGAGACCCAGTACTTC
>once|TRBD2|TRBJ2-1|TRBV27
CASRRGLGLAEFF
TGTGCCAGCAGGAGAGGGTTGGGACTAGCGGAGTTCTTC
>NA|TRBD1|TRBJ2-3|TRBV27
CASSFYQGVHTQYF
TGTGCCAGCAGTTTCTACCAGGGGGTACATACGCAGTATTTT